The 20 T cell receptor beta chains listed next were all sequenced from one sample in a study of T cell responses to AZD1222 COVID-19 vaccine. The data were produced by immunoSEQ multiplex PCR, yet TCRdb's version contains in-frame clones alone and is incomplete. This sample has tens of thousands of clones; about 83% occur once, and the top ten carry around a tenth. The sequenced sample was peripheral blood, obtained 28 days after the second AZD1222 dose. The receptors stem from an adult who received the AZD1222 COVID-19 vaccine.

The V and J genes are TRBV6-5 and TRBJ1-6, with D perhaps TRBD1 (5 bases). The CDR3 runs 13 residues. Germline values: CDR1 MNHEY, CDR2 SVGAGI. V lost 2 bases and J 11 bases, leaving 10 bases between the germline ends. The CDR3 is CASSYARGTPLHF. CDR3 nucleotide sequence: TGTGCCAGCAGTTACGCCCGGGGGACACCCCTCCACTTT.

The chain uses TRBV2 and TRBJ2-2; 8 bases line up with TRBD1. There are 15 residues in the CDR3. V shed 5 bases and J 4 bases; nucleotides not matched to a gene: 6. Germline CDR1 and CDR2: SNHLY and FYNNEI. DNA for the CDR3: TGTGCCAGCAGTCGGGACAGGATAACCACCGGGGAGCTGTTTTTT. It translates to CASSRDRITTGELFF.

The chain uses TRBV7-3 and TRBJ1-2; 7 bases align to TRBD1. This CDR3 contains 13 residues. V was clipped by 4 bases and J by 8 bases; unmatched bases: 7. The germline V gene has CDR1 SGHTA and CDR2 FQGTGA. CDR3 sequence: CASSSQGGSGYTF. The CDR3 DNA reads TGTGCCAGCAGCTCCCAGGGGGGGAGCGGCTACACCTTC.

The chain is built from TRBV5-1 and TRBJ2-1, with D maybe TRBD1 (6 bases). CDR1 is SGHRS, CDR2 YFSETQ, per germline. This CDR3 comprises 14 residues. Trimming shortened V by 4 bases and J by 8 bases, and 16 bases separated the two germline ends. The CDR3 DNA follows: TGCGCCAGCAGCCCCAGGACAGCCTGGGATGAGCAGTTCTTC. Encoded protein: CASSPRTAWDEQFF.

The chain has TRBV3-1 (or the pseudogene TRBV3-2) and TRBJ1-2, with 8 bases identical to TRBD1. The germline gives CDR1 LGHDT, CDR2 YNNKEL (reference sequence). The CDR3 runs 13 residues. The ends lost 4 bases at V and 4 bases at J; junction bases unmatched: 2. CDR3 sequence (DNA): TGTGCCAGCAGCCCGACAGGGGTCTATGGCTACACCTTC. This codes for CASSPTGVYGYTF.

The rearrangement joins TRBV20-1 to TRBJ1-5; 8 nucleotides match TRBD1. The V and J ends lost 3 bases and 0 bases, in that order; junction bases with no gene match: 13. The CDR3 runs 18 residues. Germline CDR1 is DFQATT and CDR2 is SNEGSKA (reference sequence). CDR3 sequence reads: CSASRSGQVLYSNQPQHF. CDR3 DNA: TGCAGTGCTAGTCGATCGGGACAGGTACTTTATAGCAATCAGCCCCAGCATTTT.

The chain couples TRBV7-9 to TRBJ1-1; 12 nucleotides align to TRBD1. The CDR3 runs 15 residues. The V segment lost 3 bases and the J segment 5 bases; nucleotides outside the gene matches: 4. CDR1 is SEHNR, CDR2 FQNEAQ, per germline (reference sequence). CDR3 loop: CASSLGQGARTEAFF. DNA for the CDR3: TGTGCCAGCAGCTTGGGACAGGGGGCGCGGACTGAAGCTTTCTTT.

This clone was counted a single time. The chain uses TRBV2 and TRBJ2-3; tentative D call: TRBD1 (5 bases). Germline CDR1 reads SNHLY; CDR2 reads FYNNEI. This CDR3 is built from 14 residues. The V end lost 6 bases, the J end lost 0 bases, and 10 bases lay between the germline ends. CDR3 bases: TGTGCCAGCAGGGACATTACTAGCACAGATACGCAGTATTTT. Residues: CASRDITSTDTQYF.

The J gene is TRBJ1-1, the V gene TRBV10-3; D gene uncertain. Germline lookup yields CDR1 ENHRY and CDR2 SYGVKD. The V end lost 8 bases, the J end lost 1 base, and 11 bases lay between the germline ends. The CDR3 is 13 residues long. The DNA of the CDR3 is TGTGCCATCTCCCCCTCGGGGAACACTGAAGCTTTCTTT. Translated: CAISPSGNTEAFF.

The CDR3 DNA reads as TGTGCCACCAGCAGGGCCGGACCCTTAAATGAGCAGTTCTTC. Its protein product is CATSRAGPLNEQFF. V usage is TRBV15 and J usage is TRBJ2-1; D gene unclear. V lost 3 bases and J lost 7, with 13 bases in between. CDR3 length: 14 residues. CDR1 and CDR2 from the germline V gene are LNHNV and YYDKDF (reference sequence).

The chain couples TRBV12-5 to TRBJ1-2, with D perhaps TRBD1 (6 bases). Trimming pared 0 bases from V and 9 bases from J, leaving 8 bases between. Germline V lookup: CDR1 LGHNT, CDR2 FRNRAP. The CDR3 loop spans 12 amino acids. DNA of the CDR3: TGTGCTAGTGGTTTGGTAGGGGGTAGCTACACCTTC. Translating it yields CASGLVGGSYTF.

This clone was seen only a few times. The chain uses TRBV9 and TRBJ2-1; D may match TRBD1 or TRBD2 (5 bases each). CDR3 length equals 16 residues. CDR1 is SGDLS, CDR2 YYNGEE, per germline. The V end lost 0 bases, the J end lost 7 bases, and 17 bases lay between the germline ends. CDR3 DNA: TGTGCCAGCAGCGTAGAGGGGCAGGGAGAGTGGAATGAGCAGTTCTTC. It encodes CASSVEGQGEWNEQFF.

The V gene is TRBV7-3, the J gene TRBJ2-3; D not resolved. Germline CDR1 and CDR2: SGHTA and FQGTGA. V was shortened by 2 bases and J by 2 bases, with 11 bases between the two germline ends. The CDR3 is 15 residues long. The CDR3 nucleotides read TGTGCCAGCAGCTTAGTGGTGGGAACCACAGATACGCAGTATTTT. It is translated as CASSLVVGTTDTQYF.

CDR3 coding DNA: TGCGCCAGCAGCCAGGGACTAGCGGGGGTATACAATGAGCAGTTCTTC. Its translation is CASSQGLAGVYNEQFF. This sequence joins TRBV4-3 and TRBJ2-1, with 14 bases identical to TRBD2. Trimming at V came to 3 bases and at J to 4 bases, leaving 2 bases not matched to a gene. In germline, CDR1 is LGHNA, CDR2 YSLEER. The CDR3 consists of 16 residues.

A remark on this clone: A read error may produce the germline difference seen at one junction end. The chain recombines TRBV7-7 with TRBJ2-7; 10 bases fit TRBD2. This CDR3 is built from 15 residues. Germline V gene sequence: CDR1 SSHAT, CDR2 FNYEAQ (reference sequence). The CDR3 loop reads CASSLGSGGAYEQYF. CDR3 in DNA: TGTGCTAGCAGCTTAGGAAGCGGGGGGGCCTACGAGCAGTACTTC.

This chain connects TRBV11-2 to TRBJ1-1; D perhaps matches TRBD1 (5 bases). With 1 base removed from V and 2 bases from J, the gap between germline ends came to 20 bases. The CDR3 extends over 18 amino acids. The germline gives CDR1 SGHAT, CDR2 FQNNGV. In DNA form, the CDR3 reads TGTGCCAGCAGCTTAGGCTCGTCGGGGGGGTACGGCAACACTGAAGCTTTCTTT. It is translated as CASSLGSSGGYGNTEAFF.

V and J are TRBV7-6 and TRBJ2-2; 12 bases line up with TRBD2. The CDR3 sequence is 16 residues long. J was trimmed by 3 bases and V by 5 bases; bases with no gene match: 4. Looked up from germline, CDR1 is SGHVS and CDR2 is FNYEAQ. This CDR3 is CASSPRTSGDTGELFF. DNA of the CDR3: TGTGCCAGCAGCCCTCGGACTAGCGGGGACACCGGGGAGCTGTTTTTT.

The gene calls are TRBV28 and TRBJ1-3; D not resolved. V gave up 7 bases and J gave up 3 bases, with 13 bases separating them. This CDR3 comprises 14 residues. Germline V CDR1 and CDR2: MDHEN, SYDVKM. The DNA for the CDR3 is TGTGCCAGCACCACGGGCGGGTTTGGAAACACCATATATTTT. Its translation: CASTTGGFGNTIYF.

V gene TRBV28 combines with J gene TRBJ1-5, with D unclear. Germline loops: CDR1 MDHEN, CDR2 SYDVKM. This CDR3 region has 14 residues. The ends were cut back, 4 bases at V and 0 bases at J, with 7 bases in the middle. The CDR3: CASSSHYSNQPQHF. CDR3 coding DNA: TGTGCCAGCAGTTCGCACTATAGCAATCAGCCCCAGCATTTT.

The chain uses TRBV10-1 and TRBJ1-4; no firm D call. Between the trimmed V and J ends, which lost 8 bases and 6 bases, there was a span of 19 bases. The CDR3 has 15 amino acids. The V gene's germline CDR1 is WNHNN and CDR2 SYGVQD (reference sequence). DNA of the CDR3: TGCGCCAGCCTAGAGGTTGGCGGGAGGCATGAAAAACTGTTTTTT. It translates to CASLEVGGRHEKLFF.